At least ten counts were recorded for the clone carrying this T cell receptor (beta chain). Its antigen is unidentified. Patients picked for sequencing had shown CD8+CD57+ cell expansion detected by flow cytometry. The sample belongs to a study of CD8+CD57+ T cells in acquired aplastic anemia. The wider study: DNA recovered from sorted CD4+ and CD8+ cells had a mean of approximately 3.5 ug. Whole-study findings and limits: It was found that 25 to 35 CD8+ CDR3 sequences were shared between patients and controls.

Genomic DNA was employed as the template in profiling TCR beta VDJ and CDR3. MiXCR was run by TCRdb on the reads, yielding one entry per CDR3 protein. The table shows 150,000 to 180,000 distinct CDR3 sequences, with about 48% occurring only once. V was pared by 5 bases and J by 0 bases, with 11 bases of the junction left unmatched. Germline lookup yields CDR1 PRHDT and CDR2 FYEKMQ (reference sequence). The CDR3 is 18 amino acids. The receptor was isolated from a human donor with aplastic anemia. The gene calls are TRBV13 and TRBJ2-7; 12 nucleotides align to TRBD1. The sample consisted of sorted CD4+, CD8+, or CD8+CD57+ T cells (not recorded which) from PBMCs. CDR3 amino acids: CASSPTGTGGASSYEQYF. The DNA of the CDR3 is TGTGCCAGCAGCCCGACCGGGACAGGGGGCGCGAGCTCCTACGAGCAGTACTTC.